A selection of T cell receptor beta chains follows, all from one sample in a study of T cell changes during pregnancy in multiple sclerosis. Profiled with immunoSEQ multiplex PCR; TCRdb holds only in-frame clones, not every one. The repertoire holds about 85,000 clones, with about nine tenths as singletons. The input for sequencing was peripheral blood, taken in the first trimester of pregnancy. These receptors were obtained from a female donor with multiple sclerosis, enrolled in a pregnancy study. Each CDR3 is given with its conserved first and last residue. Each record gives: V gene, D gene, clone size, J gene, CDR3 DNA, CDR3 protein. The D gene is left open where the match is weak. Clone size is shown for a subset of rows, as once, few, many or a class of expanded clone.

>TRBV6-4|TRBD2|-|TRBJ2-1
TGTGCCAGCAGTGACGGGGGTAGCGGGGACAATGAGCAGTTCTTC
CASSDGGSGDNEQFF
>TRBV5-1|-|-|TRBJ2-7
TGCGCCAGCAGCTTCAGCGAGACCTACGAGCAGTACTTC
CASSFSETYEQYF
>TRBV5-4|TRBD2|-|TRBJ2-5
TGTGCCAGCAGCCCGCCGAGCGGGAGAATAGGAGAGACCCAGTACTTC
CASSPPSGRIGETQYF
>TRBV9|TRBD2|-|TRBJ2-1
TGTGCCAGCAGCGTCCATACTAGCGCCTCCTACAATGAGCAGTTCTTC
CASSVHTSASYNEQFF
>TRBV11-2|TRBD2|-|TRBJ2-7
TGTGCCAGCAGCCCAATAGCGGGAGATGCCTCCTACGAGCAGTACTTC
CASSPIAGDASYEQYF
>TRBV7-9|-|-|TRBJ1-3
TGTGCCAGCGCCATGAGCTCTGGAAACACCATATATTTT
CASAMSSGNTIYF
>TRBV19|TRBD1|-|TRBJ2-5
TGTGCCAGTAGTCCGTTGGACAGGGGGCAGGAGACCCAGTACTTC
CASSPLDRGQETQYF
>TRBV7-6|-|once|TRBJ2-3
TGTGCCAGCAGCTCCCCGTCAGGGGCAGATACGCAGTATTTT
CASSSPSGADTQYF
>TRBV12-5|TRBD2|-|TRBJ2-3
TGTGCTAGTGGTATGGGACTAGCGGGAGTAGATACGCAGTATTTT
CASGMGLAGVDTQYF
>TRBV11-2|-|-|TRBJ2-3
TGTGCCAGCAGCTTTGGGAGCGGAGGAGATACGCAGTATTTT
CASSFGSGGDTQYF
>TRBV14|-|few|TRBJ1-1
TGTGCCACTCCTGACCCAGGGGAGAACACTGAAGCTTTCTTT
CATPDPGENTEAFF
>TRBV6-6|-|-|TRBJ2-2
TGTGCCAGCAGTTTGTGGGCCCCCGCGAACACCGGGGAGCTGTTTTTT
CASSLWAPANTGELFF
>TRBV29-1|TRBD1|-|TRBJ1-2
TGCAGCGTCCCAGGGGGTGGAGGCTACACCTTC
CSVPGGGGYTF
>TRBV27|-|-|TRBJ2-7
TGTGCCAGCGGTGAGGGAGAGTCCTACGAGCAGTACTTC
CASGEGESYEQYF
>TRBV5-4|TRBD2|-|TRBJ2-3
TGTGCCAGCAGCTCGGCCTTAGCGGGAGGAGATACGCAGTATTTT
CASSSALAGGDTQYF
>TRBV2|TRBD2|-|TRBJ2-7
TGTGCCAGCAGTGTTCTAGCGGACTCCTACGAGCAGTACTTC
CASSVLADSYEQYF
>TRBV5-1|-|-|TRBJ2-2
TGCGCCAGCAGCTTATTTAACAGGGTGGGGAGCACCGGGGAGCTGTTTTTT
CASSLFNRVGSTGELFF
>TRBV9|TRBD2|-|TRBJ2-3
TGTGCCAGCAGCGTAGAAGCGGGGGGGCCACATACGCAGTATTTT
CASSVEAGGPHTQYF
>TRBV7-3|-|-|TRBJ2-3
TGTGCCAGCAGCTTAACCGGGTTGGATACGCAGTATTTT
CASSLTGLDTQYF
>TRBV7-2|-|once|TRBJ1-5
TGTGCCAGCAGCTTAGTCGGGGAGGGAAGCAATCAGCCCCAGCATTTT
CASSLVGEGSNQPQHF
>TRBV9|-|-|TRBJ1-1
TGTGCCAGCAGCGCCCCACTTGGGGACTGGGGGGTTGGCACTGAAGCTTTCTTT
CASSAPLGDWGVGTEAFF
>TRBV5-4|-|-|TRBJ1-4
TGTGCCAGCAGCTTGGGCGGGGGCGAAGAAAAACTGTTTTTT
CASSLGGGEEKLFF
>TRBV27|-|-|TRBJ1-1
TGTGCCAGCCGACGCAACAGGGAAATGAACACTGAAGCTTTCTTT
CASRRNREMNTEAFF
>TRBV27|-|-|TRBJ1-2
TGTGCCAGCAGTTTCAATGGGGAACAGGTGGACTACACCTTC
CASSFNGEQVDYTF
>TRBV5-4|TRBD2|-|TRBJ2-3
TGTGCCAGCAGCTTACTAGCGGTCCCTAGACCAGATACGCAGTATTTT
CASSLLAVPRPDTQYF
>TRBV6-5|TRBD2|-|TRBJ2-1
TGTGCCAGCAGGTACACTAGCGGGGCCTACAATGAGCAGTTCTTC
CASRYTSGAYNEQFF
>TRBV28|TRBD2|once|TRBJ2-2
TGTGCCAGCAGCCTTGAGCGGGACTTAAACACCGGGGAGCTGTTTTTT
CASSLERDLNTGELFF
>TRBV7-2|-|-|TRBJ1-2
TGTGCCAGCAGCTTAGCCAGGGCTAGAGGCTACACCTTC
CASSLARARGYTF
>TRBV9|-|-|TRBJ1-1
TGTGCCAGCAGCGTAGGGGCAGGGGACACTGAAGCTTTCTTT
CASSVGAGDTEAFF
>TRBV29-1|TRBD1|-|TRBJ1-2
TGCAGCGCACGGGACAGCAATGGCTACACCTTC
CSARDSNGYTF